The 6 T cell receptor beta chains below come from one sample, sequenced in a study of regulatory T cells in long-lasting Graves disease. Time point here: newly diagnosed GD, antithyroid drugs for less than 3 months. Preparation of the TCR library used RNA extracted from PBMCs. Library construction for TCR beta used iRepertoire HTBI primers and Arm-PCR of CDR3 regions. In TCRdb, the multiplex PCR reads were re-called with MiXCR into one record per CDR3 protein. The sample records 620,000 or so distinct CDR3 sequences, roughly 15% being singletons. The sample was also linked to a second study, of T cells in Graves' hyperthyroidism and ophthalmopathy.

Sample: peripheral blood mononuclear cells (PBMCs), taken at new diagnosis, from a patient treated with antithyroid drugs. Receptors originate from a woman in her thirties with Graves disease.

The chain uses TRBV27 and TRBJ2-7, with TRBD2 identical over 14 bases. Germline V gene sequence: CDR1 MNHEY, CDR2 SMNVEV (reference sequence). V shed 4 bases, J shed 8 bases, and the junction held 4 bases outside the gene matches. This CDR3 contains 14 residues. The CDR3 sequence: CASSSGLAGAKQYF. Here the CDR3 DNA reads TGTGCCAGCAGTTCGGGACTAGCGGGAGCCAAGCAGTACTTC.

This clonotype appeared many times. V and J are TRBV6-1 and TRBJ2-1; D may be TRBD2 (5 bases). V was trimmed by 6 bases and J by 16 bases, leaving 22 bases between them. The CDR3 length is 13 residues. Germline lookup yields CDR1 MNHNS and CDR2 SASEGT. CDR3: CASSRTTTIHPFF. CDR3 in DNA: TGTGCCAGCAGCCGGACGACGACTATTCATCCCTTCTTC.

This clonotype was seen only a few times. This likely comes from a read error, as the CDR3 has no conserved phenylalanine or tryptophan at its end. The chain recombines TRBV2 with TRBJ2-5, with D tentatively TRBD2 (5 bases). The V and J ends lost 6 bases and 2 bases respectively, with 10 bases between them. The CDR3 has 13 amino acids. CDR1 SNHLY and CDR2 FYNNEI come from the germline V gene. The CDR3: CASSVGGQETQYL. The CDR3 DNA reads TGTGCCAGCAGCGTAGGAGGACAAGAGACCCAGTACCTC.

This clonotype was found many times. The chain couples TRBV11-2 to TRBJ1-6, with TRBD1 as a possible D gene (5 bases). The CDR3 is 15 amino acids. CDR1 and CDR2 from the germline V gene are SGHAT and FQNNGV. Trimming stripped 2 bases from V and 8 bases from J, with 13 bases between. The CDR3 spells CASSLMAGSDSPLHF. Here the CDR3 DNA reads TGTGCCAGCAGCTTAATGGCAGGGAGTGATTCACCCCTCCACTTT.

This clonotype was counted many times. V is TRBV28 and J is TRBJ1-1; D uncertain. Germline V gene sequence: CDR1 MDHEN, CDR2 SYDVKM. The CDR3 covers 13 residues. The V gene lost 8 bases and the J gene lost 10 bases, with 20 bases spanning the gap. CDR3 protein: CASLEGLQRGAFF. The CDR3 DNA reads as TGTGCCAGCCTTGAAGGCTTACAACGGGGAGCTTTCTTT.

This clonotype was counted ten times or more. CDR3 DNA sequence: TGCAGTGCTAGAGATCGGTACAGGAGTACCCTCTACGAGCAGTACTTC. This codes for CSARDRYRSTLYEQYF. This rearrangement joins TRBV20-1 to TRBJ2-7; a possible D gene is TRBD1 (5 bases). Germline V gene data show CDR1 as DFQATT and CDR2 as SNEGSKA (reference sequence). This CDR3 is built from 16 residues. V was shortened by 0 bases and J by 3 bases, with 18 bases between the two germline ends.